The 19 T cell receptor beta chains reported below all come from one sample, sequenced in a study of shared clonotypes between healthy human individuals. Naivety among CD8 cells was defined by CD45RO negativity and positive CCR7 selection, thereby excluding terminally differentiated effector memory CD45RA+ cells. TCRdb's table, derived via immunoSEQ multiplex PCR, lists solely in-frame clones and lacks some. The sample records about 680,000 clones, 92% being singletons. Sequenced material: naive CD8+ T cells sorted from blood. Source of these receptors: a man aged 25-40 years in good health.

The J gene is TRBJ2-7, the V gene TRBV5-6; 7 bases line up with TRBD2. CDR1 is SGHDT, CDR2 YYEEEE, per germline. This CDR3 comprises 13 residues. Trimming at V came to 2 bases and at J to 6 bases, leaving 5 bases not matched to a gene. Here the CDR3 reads CASSLSSGVEQYF. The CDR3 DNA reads TGTGCCAGCAGCTTATCTAGCGGTGTCGAGCAGTACTTC.

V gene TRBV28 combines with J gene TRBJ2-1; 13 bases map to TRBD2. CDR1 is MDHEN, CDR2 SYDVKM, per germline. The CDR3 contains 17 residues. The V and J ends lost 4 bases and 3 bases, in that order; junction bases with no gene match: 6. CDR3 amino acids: CASSSETSGRFYNEQFF. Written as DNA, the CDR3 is TGTGCCAGCAGTTCAGAGACTAGCGGGAGGTTCTACAATGAGCAGTTCTTC. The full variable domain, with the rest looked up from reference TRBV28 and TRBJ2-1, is DVKVTQSSRYLVKRTGEKVFLECVQDMDHENMFWYRQDPGLGLRLIYFSYDVKMKEKGDIPEGYSVSREKKERFSLILESASTNQTSMYLCASSSETSGRFYNEQFFGPGTRLTVL.

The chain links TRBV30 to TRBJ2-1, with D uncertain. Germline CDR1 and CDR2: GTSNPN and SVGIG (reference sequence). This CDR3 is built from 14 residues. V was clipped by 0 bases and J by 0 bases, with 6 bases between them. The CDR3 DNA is TGTGCCTGGAGTGTAATGGGCTCCTACAATGAGCAGTTCTTC. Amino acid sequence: CAWSVMGSYNEQFF.

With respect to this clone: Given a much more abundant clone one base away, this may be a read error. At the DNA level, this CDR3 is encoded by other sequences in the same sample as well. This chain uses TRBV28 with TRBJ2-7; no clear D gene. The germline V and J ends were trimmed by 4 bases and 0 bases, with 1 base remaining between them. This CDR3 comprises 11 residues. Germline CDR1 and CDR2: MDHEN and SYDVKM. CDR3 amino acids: CASSSSYEQYF. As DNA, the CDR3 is TGTGCCAGCAGTTCCTCCTACGAGCAGTACTTC.

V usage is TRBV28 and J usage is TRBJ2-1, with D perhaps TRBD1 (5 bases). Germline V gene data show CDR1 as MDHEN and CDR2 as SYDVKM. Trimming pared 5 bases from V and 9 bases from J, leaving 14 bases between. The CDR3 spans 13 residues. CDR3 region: CASSPGPQGEQFF. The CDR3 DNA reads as TGTGCCAGCAGTCCGGGCCCGCAGGGTGAGCAGTTCTTC.

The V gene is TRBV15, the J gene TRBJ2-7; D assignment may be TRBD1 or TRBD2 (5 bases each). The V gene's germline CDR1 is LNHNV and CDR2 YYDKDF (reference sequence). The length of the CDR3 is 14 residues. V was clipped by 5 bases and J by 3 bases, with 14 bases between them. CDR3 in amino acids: CATSAESGSYEQYF. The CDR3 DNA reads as TGTGCCACCAGCGCGGAGTCAGGGAGCTACGAGCAGTACTTC. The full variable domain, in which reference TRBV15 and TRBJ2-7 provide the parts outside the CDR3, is DAMVIQNPRYQVTQFGKPVTLSCSQTLNHNVMYWYQQKSSQAPKLLFHYYDKDFNNEADTPDNFQSRRPNTSFCFLDIRSPGLGDTAMYLCATSAESGSYEQYFGPGTRLTVT.

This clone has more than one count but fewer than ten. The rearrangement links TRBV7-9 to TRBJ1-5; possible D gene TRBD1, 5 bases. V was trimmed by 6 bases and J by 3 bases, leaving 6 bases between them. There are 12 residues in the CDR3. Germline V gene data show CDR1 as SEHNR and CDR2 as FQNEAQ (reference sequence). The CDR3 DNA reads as TGTGCCAGCAGACAGGACAATCAGCCCCAGCATTTT. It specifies CASRQDNQPQHF.

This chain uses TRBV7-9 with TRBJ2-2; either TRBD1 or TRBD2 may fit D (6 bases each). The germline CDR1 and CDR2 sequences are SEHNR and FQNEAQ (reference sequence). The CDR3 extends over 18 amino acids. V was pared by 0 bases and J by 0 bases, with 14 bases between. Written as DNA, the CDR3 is TGTGCCAGCAGCTTAGCTGCTCGGGGGCGGTCGAACACCGGGGAGCTGTTTTTT. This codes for CASSLAARGRSNTGELFF.

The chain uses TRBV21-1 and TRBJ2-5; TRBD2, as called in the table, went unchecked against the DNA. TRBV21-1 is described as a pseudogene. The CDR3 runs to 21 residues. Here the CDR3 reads CASSKEGNREGTPRKGETQYF. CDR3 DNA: TGTGCCAGCAGCAAGGAGGGGAATAGGGAGGGAACACCAAGAAAAGGGGAGACCCAGTACTTC.

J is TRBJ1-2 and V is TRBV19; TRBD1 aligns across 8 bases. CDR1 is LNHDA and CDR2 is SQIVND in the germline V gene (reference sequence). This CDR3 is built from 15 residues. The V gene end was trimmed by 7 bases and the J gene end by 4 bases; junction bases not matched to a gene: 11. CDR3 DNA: TGTGCCAGTACCAATGGGGGACAGGCTCCCTATGGCTACACCTTC. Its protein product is CASTNGGQAPYGYTF.

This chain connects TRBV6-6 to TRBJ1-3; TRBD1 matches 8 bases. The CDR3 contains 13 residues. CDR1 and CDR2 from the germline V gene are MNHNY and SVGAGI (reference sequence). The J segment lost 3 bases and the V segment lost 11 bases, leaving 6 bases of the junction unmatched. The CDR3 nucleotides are TGTGCCTGCAAGACAGGGGATGGAAACACCATATATTTT. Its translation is CACKTGDGNTIYF.

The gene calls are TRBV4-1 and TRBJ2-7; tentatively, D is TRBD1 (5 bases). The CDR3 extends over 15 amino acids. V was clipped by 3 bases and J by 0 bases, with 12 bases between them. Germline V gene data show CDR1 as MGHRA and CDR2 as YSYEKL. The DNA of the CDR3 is TGCGCCAGCAGCCAGGCGACAGCGAGCTCCTACGAGCAGTACTTC. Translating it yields CASSQATASSYEQYF.

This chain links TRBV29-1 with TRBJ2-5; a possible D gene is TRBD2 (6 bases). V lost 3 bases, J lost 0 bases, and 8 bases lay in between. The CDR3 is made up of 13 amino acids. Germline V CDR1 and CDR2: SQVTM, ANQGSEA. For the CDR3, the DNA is TGCAGCGTTGACACGGGGGACCAAGAGACCCAGTACTTC. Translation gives CSVDTGDQETQYF.

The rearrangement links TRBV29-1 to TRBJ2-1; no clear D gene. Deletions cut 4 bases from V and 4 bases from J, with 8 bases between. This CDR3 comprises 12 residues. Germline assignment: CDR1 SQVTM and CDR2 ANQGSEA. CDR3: CSVASSYNEQFF. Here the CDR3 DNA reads TGCAGCGTTGCGAGCTCTTACAATGAGCAGTTCTTC.

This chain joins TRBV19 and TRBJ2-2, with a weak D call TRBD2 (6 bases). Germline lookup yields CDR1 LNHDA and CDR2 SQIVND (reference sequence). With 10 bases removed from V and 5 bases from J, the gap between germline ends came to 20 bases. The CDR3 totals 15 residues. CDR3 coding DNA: TGTGCCACCGGATGGAGGGGTGTGGGGACCGGGGAGCTGTTTTTT. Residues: CATGWRGVGTGELFF.

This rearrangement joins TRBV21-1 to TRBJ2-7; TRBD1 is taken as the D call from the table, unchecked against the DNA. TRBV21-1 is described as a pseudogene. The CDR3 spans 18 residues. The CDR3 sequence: CASSPLLGQGASKGEQYF. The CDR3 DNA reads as TGTGCCAGCAGCCCCCTCCTGGGACAGGGGGCTTCTAAGGGCGAGCAGTACTTC.

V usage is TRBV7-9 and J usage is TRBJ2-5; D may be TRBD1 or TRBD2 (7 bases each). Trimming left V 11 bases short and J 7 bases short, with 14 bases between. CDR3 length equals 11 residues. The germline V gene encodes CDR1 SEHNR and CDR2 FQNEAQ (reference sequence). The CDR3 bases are TGTGCCCAGGGGGGGCTTGGGACCCAGTACTTC. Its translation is CAQGGLGTQYF.

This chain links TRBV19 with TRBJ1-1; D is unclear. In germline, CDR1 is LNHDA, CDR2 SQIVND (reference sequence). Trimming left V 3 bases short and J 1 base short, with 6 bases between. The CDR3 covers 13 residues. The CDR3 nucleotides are TGTGCCAGTAGTATTACCCCGAACACTGAAGCTTTCTTT. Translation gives CASSITPNTEAFF.

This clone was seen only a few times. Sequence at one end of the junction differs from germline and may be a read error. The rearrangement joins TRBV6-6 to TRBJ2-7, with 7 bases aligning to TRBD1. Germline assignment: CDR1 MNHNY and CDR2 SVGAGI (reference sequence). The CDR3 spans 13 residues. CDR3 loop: CASSPQPETGTSF. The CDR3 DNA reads TGTGCCAGCAGCCCCCAGCCCGAGACAGGGACCTCCTTC.